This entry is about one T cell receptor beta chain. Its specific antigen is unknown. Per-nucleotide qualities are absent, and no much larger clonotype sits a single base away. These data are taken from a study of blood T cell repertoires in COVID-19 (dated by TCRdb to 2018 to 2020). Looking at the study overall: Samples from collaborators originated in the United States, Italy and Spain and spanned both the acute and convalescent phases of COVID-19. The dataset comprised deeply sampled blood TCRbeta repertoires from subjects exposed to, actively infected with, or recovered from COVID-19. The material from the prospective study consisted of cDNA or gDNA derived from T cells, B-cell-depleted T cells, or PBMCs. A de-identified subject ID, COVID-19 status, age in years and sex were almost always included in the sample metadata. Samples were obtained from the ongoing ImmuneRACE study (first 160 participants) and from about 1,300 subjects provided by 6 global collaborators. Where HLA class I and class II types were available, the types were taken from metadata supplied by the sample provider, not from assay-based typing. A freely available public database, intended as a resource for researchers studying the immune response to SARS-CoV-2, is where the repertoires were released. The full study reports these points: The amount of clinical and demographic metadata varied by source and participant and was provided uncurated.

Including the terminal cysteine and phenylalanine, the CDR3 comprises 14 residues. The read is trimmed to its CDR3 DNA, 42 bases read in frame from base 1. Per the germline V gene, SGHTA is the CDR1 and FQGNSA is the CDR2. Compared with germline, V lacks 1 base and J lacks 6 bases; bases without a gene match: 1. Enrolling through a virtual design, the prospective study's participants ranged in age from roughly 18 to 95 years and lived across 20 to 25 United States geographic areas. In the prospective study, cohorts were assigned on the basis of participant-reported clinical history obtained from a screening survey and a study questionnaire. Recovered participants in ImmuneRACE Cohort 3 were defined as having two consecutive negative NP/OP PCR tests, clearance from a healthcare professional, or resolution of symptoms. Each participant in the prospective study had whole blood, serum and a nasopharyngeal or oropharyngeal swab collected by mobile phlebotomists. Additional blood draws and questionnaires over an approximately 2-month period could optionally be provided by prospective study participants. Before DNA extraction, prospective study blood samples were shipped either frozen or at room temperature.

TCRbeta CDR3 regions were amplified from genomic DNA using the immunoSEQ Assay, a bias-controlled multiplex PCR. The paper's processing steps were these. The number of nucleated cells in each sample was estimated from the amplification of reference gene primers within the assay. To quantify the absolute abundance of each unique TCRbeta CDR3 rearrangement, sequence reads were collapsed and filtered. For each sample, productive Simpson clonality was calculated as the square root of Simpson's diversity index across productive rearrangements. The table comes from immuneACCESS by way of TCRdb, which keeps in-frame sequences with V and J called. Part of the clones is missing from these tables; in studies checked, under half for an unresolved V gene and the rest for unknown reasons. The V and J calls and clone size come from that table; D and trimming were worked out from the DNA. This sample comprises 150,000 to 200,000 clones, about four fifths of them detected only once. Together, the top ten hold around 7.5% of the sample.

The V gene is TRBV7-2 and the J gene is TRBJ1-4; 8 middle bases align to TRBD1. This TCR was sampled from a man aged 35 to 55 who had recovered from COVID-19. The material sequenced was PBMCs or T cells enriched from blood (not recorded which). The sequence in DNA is TGTGCCAGCAGCTTAGAACAGGGGGATGAAAAACTGTTTTTT. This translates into CASSLEQGDEKLFF.